Below, one T cell receptor beta chain is given with its context. The record originates from a study of spatial heterogeneity in lung cancer. Looking at the study overall: Within raw reads, each unique TCR and UMI combination appeared on average more than ten times.

As to time point: blood at routine non-recurrence follow-up after resection. Frozen PBMC, nontumor lung or tumor provided whole RNA, which was sequenced unsorted. Via MiXCR, TCRdb re-called the 5' RACE reads, giving one row per CDR3 protein. Of around 110,000 distinct CDR3 sequences detected, 12% appear once; the ten largest clones hold approximately 15%. This TCR came from a male donor with early-stage non-small cell lung cancer. This specimen was PBMCs, taken at follow-up.

For the CDR3, the DNA is TGTGCCAGCAGCTTACTACAGGGAATGGATAATTCACCCCTCCACTTT. Its translation: CASSLLQGMDNSPLHF. The chain recombines TRBV5-4 with TRBJ1-6, with a tentative D call TRBD1 (6 bases). Germline CDR1 reads SGHNT; CDR2 reads YYREEE (reference sequence). Trimming stripped 2 bases from V and 5 bases from J, with 14 bases between. The length of the CDR3 is 16 residues.